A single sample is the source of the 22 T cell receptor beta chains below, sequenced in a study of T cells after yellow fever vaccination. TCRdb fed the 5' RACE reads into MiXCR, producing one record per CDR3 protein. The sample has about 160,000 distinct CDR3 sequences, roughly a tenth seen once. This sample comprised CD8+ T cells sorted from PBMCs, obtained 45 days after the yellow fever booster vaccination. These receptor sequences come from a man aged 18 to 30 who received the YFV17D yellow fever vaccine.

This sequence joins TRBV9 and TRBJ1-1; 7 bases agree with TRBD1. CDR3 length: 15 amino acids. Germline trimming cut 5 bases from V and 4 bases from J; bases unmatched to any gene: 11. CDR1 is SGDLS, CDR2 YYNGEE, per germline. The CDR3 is CASSDYTGAGTEAFF. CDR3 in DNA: TGTGCCAGCAGTGACTATACAGGGGCGGGCACTGAAGCTTTCTTT.

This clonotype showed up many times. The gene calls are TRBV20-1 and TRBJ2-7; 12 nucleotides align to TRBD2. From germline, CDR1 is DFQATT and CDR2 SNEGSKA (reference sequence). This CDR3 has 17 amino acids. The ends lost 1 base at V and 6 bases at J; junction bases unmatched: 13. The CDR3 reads CSARGLAGALGVGEQYF. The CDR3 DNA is TGCAGTGCTAGAGGACTAGCGGGGGCCTTAGGCGTTGGCGAGCAGTACTTC.

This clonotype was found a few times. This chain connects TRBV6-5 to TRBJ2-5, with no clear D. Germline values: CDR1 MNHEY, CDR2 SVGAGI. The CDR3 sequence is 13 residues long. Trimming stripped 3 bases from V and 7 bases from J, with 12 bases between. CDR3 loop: CASSYGGDGTQYF. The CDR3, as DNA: TGTGCCAGCAGTTATGGTGGGGATGGGACCCAGTACTTC.

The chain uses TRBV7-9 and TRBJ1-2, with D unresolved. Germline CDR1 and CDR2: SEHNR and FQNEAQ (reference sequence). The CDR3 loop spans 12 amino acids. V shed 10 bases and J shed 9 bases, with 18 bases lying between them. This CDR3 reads CATTLGALSYTF. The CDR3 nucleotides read TGTGCCACCACCCTGGGCGCCTTGAGCTACACCTTC.

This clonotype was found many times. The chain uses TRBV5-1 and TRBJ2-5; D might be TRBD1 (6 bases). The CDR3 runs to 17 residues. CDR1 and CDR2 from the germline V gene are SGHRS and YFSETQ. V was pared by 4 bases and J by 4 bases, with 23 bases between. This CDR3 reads CASSANRVRTIGETQYF. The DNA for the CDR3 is TGCGCCAGCAGCGCGAACAGGGTGAGGACGATTGGAGAGACCCAGTACTTC.

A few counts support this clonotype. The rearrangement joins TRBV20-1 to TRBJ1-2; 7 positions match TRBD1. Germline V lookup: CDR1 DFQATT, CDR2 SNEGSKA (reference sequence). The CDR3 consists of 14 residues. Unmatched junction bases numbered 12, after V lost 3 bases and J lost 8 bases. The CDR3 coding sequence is TGCAGTGCTAGGGCTTGGACAGGTCGGAGGGGCTACACCTTC. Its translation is CSARAWTGRRGYTF.

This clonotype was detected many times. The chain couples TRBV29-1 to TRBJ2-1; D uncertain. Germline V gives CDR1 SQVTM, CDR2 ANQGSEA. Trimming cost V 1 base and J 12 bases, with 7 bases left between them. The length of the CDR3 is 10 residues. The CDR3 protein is CSVEGGWQFF. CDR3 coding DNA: TGCAGCGTTGAAGGCGGTTGGCAGTTCTTC.

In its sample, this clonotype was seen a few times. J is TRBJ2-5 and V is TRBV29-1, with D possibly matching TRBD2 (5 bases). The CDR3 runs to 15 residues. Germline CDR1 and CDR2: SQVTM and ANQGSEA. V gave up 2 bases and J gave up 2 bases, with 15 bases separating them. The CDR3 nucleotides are TGCAGCGTTGAAATTTTGGAGGAACCTCAAGAGACCCAGTACTTC. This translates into CSVEILEEPQETQYF.

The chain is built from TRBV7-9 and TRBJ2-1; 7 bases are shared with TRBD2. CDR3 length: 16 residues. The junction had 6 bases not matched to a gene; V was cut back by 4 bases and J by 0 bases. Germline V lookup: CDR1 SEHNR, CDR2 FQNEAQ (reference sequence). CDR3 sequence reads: CASSSSAGSSYNEQFF. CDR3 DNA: TGTGCCAGCAGCTCATCAGCGGGGAGCTCCTACAATGAGCAGTTCTTC.

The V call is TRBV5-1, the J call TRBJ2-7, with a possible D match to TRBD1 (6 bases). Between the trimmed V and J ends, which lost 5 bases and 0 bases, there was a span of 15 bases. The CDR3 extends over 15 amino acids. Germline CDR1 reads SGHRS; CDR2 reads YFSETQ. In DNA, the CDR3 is TGCGCCAGCAGTCCCCTTGGACAGAACTCCTACGAGCAGTACTTC. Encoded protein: CASSPLGQNSYEQYF.

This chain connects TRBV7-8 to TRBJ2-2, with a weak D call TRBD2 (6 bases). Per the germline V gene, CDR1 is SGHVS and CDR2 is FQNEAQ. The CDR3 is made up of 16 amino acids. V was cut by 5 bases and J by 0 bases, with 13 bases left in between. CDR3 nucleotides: TGTGCCAGCAGCCTACCGGGAGCCGCGAACACCGGGGAGCTGTTTTTT. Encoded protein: CASSLPGAANTGELFF.

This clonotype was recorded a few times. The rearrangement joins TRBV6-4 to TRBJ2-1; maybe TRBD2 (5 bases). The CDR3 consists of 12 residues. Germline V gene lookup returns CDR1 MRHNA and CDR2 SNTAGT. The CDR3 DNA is TGTCCCCGGGGTAGCAGGTACAATGAGCAGTTCTTC. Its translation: CPRGSRYNEQFF.

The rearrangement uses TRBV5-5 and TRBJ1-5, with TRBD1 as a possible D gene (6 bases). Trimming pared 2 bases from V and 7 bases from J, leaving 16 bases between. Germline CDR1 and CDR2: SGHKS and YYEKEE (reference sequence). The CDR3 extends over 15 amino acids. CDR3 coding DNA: TGTGCCAGCAGCTTTACAGGGTTGGTAGGGCAGCCCCAGCATTTT. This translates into CASSFTGLVGQPQHF.

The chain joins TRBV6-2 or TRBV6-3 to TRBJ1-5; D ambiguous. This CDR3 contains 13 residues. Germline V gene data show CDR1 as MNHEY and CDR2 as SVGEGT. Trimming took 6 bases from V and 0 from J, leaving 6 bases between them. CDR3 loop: CASRLDSNQPQHF. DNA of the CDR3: TGTGCCAGCAGACTGGATAGCAATCAGCCCCAGCATTTT.

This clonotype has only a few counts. Here the CDR3 reads CASSPNRPLGETQYF. The CDR3 region has the DNA TGTGCCAGCAGCCCCAACAGGCCATTAGGAGAGACCCAGTACTTC. The J gene is TRBJ2-5, the V gene TRBV14; a weak D match, TRBD1 (5 bases). Per the germline V gene, CDR1 is SGHDN and CDR2 is FVKESK. Trimming took off 4 bases at V and 4 bases at J, with 16 bases between the two ends. The CDR3 runs 15 residues.

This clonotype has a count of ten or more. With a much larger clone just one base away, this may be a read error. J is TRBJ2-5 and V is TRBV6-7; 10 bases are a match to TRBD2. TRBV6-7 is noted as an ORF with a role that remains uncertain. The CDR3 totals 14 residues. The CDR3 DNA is TGTGCCAGCTGTTACAGCGGGGGGGGGGAGACCCAGTACTTC. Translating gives CASCYSGGGETQYF.

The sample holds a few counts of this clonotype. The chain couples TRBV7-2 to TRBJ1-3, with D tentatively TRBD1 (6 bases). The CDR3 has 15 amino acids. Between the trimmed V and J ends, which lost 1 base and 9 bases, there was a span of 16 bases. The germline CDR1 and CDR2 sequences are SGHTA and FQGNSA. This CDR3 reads CASSLVAGDRFTIYF. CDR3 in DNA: TGTGCCAGCAGCTTAGTAGCAGGGGATCGTTTCACCATATATTTT. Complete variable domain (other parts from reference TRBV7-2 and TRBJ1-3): GAGVSQSPSNKVTEKGKDVELRCDPISGHTALYWYRQSLGQGLEFLIYFQGNSAPDKSGLPSDRFSAERTGGSVSTLTIQRTQQEDSAVYLCASSLVAGDRFTIYFGEGSWLTVV.

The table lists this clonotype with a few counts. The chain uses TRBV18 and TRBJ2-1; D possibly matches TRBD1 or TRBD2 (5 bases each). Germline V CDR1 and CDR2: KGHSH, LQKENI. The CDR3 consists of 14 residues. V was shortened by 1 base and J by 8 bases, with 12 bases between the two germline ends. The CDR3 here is CASSPLGVGDEQFF. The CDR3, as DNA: TGTGCCAGCTCACCACTGGGGGTGGGCGATGAGCAGTTCTTC.

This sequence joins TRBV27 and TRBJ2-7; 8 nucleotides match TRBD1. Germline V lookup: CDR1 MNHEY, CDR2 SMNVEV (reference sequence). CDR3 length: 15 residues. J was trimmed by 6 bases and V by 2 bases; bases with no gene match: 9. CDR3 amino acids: CASSLGSQGAREQYF. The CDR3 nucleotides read TGTGCCAGCAGTTTAGGTAGTCAGGGGGCACGCGAGCAGTACTTC.

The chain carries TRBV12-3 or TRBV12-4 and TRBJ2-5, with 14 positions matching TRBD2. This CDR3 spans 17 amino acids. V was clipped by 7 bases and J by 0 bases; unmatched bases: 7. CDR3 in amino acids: CASKGLAGATYQETQYF. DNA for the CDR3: TGTGCCAGCAAGGGACTAGCGGGGGCTACTTACCAAGAGACCCAGTACTTC.

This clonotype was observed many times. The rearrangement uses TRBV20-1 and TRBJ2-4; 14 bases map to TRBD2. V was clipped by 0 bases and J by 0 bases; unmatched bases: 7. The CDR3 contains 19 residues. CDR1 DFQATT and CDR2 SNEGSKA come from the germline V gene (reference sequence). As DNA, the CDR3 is TGCAGTGCTAGAGATATCCGACTAGCGGGGGGGGTAGCCAAAAACATTCAGTACTTC. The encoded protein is CSARDIRLAGGVAKNIQYF.

The CDR3 DNA follows: TGCGCCAGCAGCTTGGCCCGGATGGCGAACACCGGGGAGCTGTTTTTT. It specifies CASSLARMANTGELFF. The J gene is TRBJ2-2, the V gene TRBV5-1, with unresolved D. The CDR3 has 16 residues. The V and J ends lost 0 bases and 0 bases respectively, with 9 bases between them. Germline V CDR1 and CDR2: SGHRS, YFSETQ.